Listed here are 3 T cell receptor beta chains from one sample, sequenced in a study of read filtering for tumor transcriptome and immune sequencing. This library used roughly 400 ng RNA and molecular barcoded adaptors spanning alpha/delta and beta/gamma chains. TCRdb used MiXCR to reprocess the reads, holding one entry per CDR3 protein. The sample consists of 100,000 to 150,000 distinct CDR3 sequences, over 10% of them appearing once. Sequenced: a population of CD138-negative cells sorted from bone marrow. The origin of the receptors is a donor aged 40 or older with multiple myeloma.

This clonotype was seen repeatedly, ten times or more. This rearrangement joins TRBV6-6 to TRBJ2-3, with TRBD1 identical over 9 bases. Losses at the gene ends were 0 bases for V and 2 bases for J; bases not matched to a gene: 6. CDR1 and CDR2 from the germline V gene are MNHNY and SVGAGI (reference sequence). CDR3 length: 17 residues. CDR3 DNA sequence: TGTGCCAGCAGTTACTCCAGGGGACAGGGCAACACAGATACGCAGTATTTT. Translation gives CASSYSRGQGNTDTQYF.

This clonotype was counted at least ten times. The CDR3 nucleotides are TGCAGTGCTCGCAGCGGGACAGAAATTTATAGCAATCAGCCCCAGCATTTT. Its translation: CSARSGTEIYSNQPQHF. The V gene is TRBV20-1, the J gene TRBJ1-5, with 7 nucleotides matching TRBD1. Germline V gene data show CDR1 as DFQATT and CDR2 as SNEGSKA (reference sequence). V gave up 5 bases and J gave up 0 bases; unmatched junction bases: 13. CDR3 length: 17 amino acids.

This clonotype occurred many times. The chain joins TRBV11-2 to TRBJ2-6; D might be TRBD2 (6 bases). Per the germline V gene, CDR1 is SGHAT and CDR2 is FQNNGV. V lost 5 bases and J lost 0, with 14 bases in between. The CDR3 spans 17 residues. CDR3 sequence reads: CASSQRASLSGANVLTF. CDR3 coding DNA: TGTGCCAGCAGCCAGCGGGCGTCGCTCTCTGGGGCCAACGTCCTGACTTTC.